Each of the 26 T cell receptor beta chains below was sequenced from the same sample in a study of blood T cell repertoires in COVID-19. Produced via immunoSEQ multiplex PCR; TCRdb's table is partial and in-frame only. The repertoire includes a few hundred thousand clones, about 88% of them detected once, and 12% sits in the top ten. The sequencing sample was made of peripheral blood. The source of these receptors is an older woman with acute or convalescent COVID-19.

The chain combines TRBV9 with TRBJ1-3; 8 positions agree with TRBD1. Germline CDR1 is SGDLS and CDR2 is YYNGEE. The CDR3 has 16 residues. V shed 3 bases, J shed 4 bases, and the junction held 9 bases outside the gene matches. In DNA form, the CDR3 reads TGTGCCAGCAGCGGACGCCAGGGGGCGGGCGGAAACACCATATATTTT. As protein: CASSGRQGAGGNTIYF.

The V gene is TRBV2, the J gene TRBJ2-5; 7 nucleotides match TRBD2. Germline V CDR1 and CDR2: SNHLY, FYNNEI. The CDR3 runs 16 residues. The ends lost 0 bases at V and 7 bases at J; junction bases unmatched: 11. This CDR3 reads CASSEARASGRGTQYF. The DNA of the CDR3 is TGTGCCAGCAGTGAAGCGCGGGCTAGCGGACGAGGGACCCAGTACTTC.

This chain links TRBV27 with TRBJ1-2; 9 bases line up with TRBD1. Trimming cost V 6 bases and J 4 bases; bases outside gene matches: 9. Germline V gene lookup returns CDR1 MNHEY and CDR2 SMNVEV (reference sequence). The CDR3 spans 15 residues. This CDR3 reads CASSPGQGIFYGYTF. The CDR3 nucleotides are TGTGCCAGCAGCCCGGGACAGGGAATTTTCTATGGCTACACCTTC.

The chain recombines TRBV27 with TRBJ1-6, with D perhaps matching TRBD1 (6 bases). The CDR3 is made up of 15 amino acids. Germline V gives CDR1 MNHEY, CDR2 SMNVEV (reference sequence). Trimming cost V 6 bases and J 7 bases, with 16 bases left between them. DNA for the CDR3: TGTGCCAGCAGATCTTGGGCAGGGGCGAATTCACCCCTCCACTTT. It encodes CASRSWAGANSPLHF.

The rearrangement uses TRBV10-3 and TRBJ1-6; D might be TRBD1 (6 bases). Trimming removed 10 bases at V and 7 bases at J, with 17 bases between. This CDR3 is 14 amino acids long. Germline V CDR1 and CDR2: ENHRY, SYGVKD. The CDR3, as DNA: TGTGCCACTCTACTAGACAGGATGAATTCACCCCTCCACTTT. Protein product: CATLLDRMNSPLHF.

This clone is a singleton in its sample. The V and J genes are TRBV7-2 and TRBJ2-7, with 9 bases aligning to TRBD1. The CDR3 consists of 15 residues. Germline V gene sequence: CDR1 SGHTA, CDR2 FQGNSA. The V segment lost 5 bases and the J segment 3 bases; nucleotides outside the gene matches: 8. The DNA of the CDR3 is TGTGCCAGCAGCCCAGGGGACAGGGATAGCTACGAGCAGTACTTC. It translates to CASSPGDRDSYEQYF.

The count of this clone is one. This sequence joins TRBV3-1 (or the pseudogene TRBV3-2) and TRBJ1-5; TRBD1 is a possible D gene (5 bases). V was cut by 4 bases and J by 7 bases, with 14 bases left in between. Germline V gene data show CDR1 as LGHDT and CDR2 as YNNKEL (reference sequence). This CDR3 is 14 amino acids long. The CDR3 loop reads CASSLRGGDQPQHF. The CDR3 bases are TGTGCCAGCAGCCTACGGGGAGGGGACCAGCCCCAGCATTTT.

The J gene is TRBJ1-5, the V gene TRBV6-2 or TRBV6-3, with 11 bases that match TRBD1. The CDR3 length is 15 residues. Germline CDR1 is MNHEY and CDR2 is SVGEGT. Trimming took 6 bases from V and 6 from J; bases not matched to a gene: 7. Written as DNA, the CDR3 is TGTGCCAGCAGCCGGACAGGGGGCGCGCGTCAGCCCCAGCATTTT. This encodes CASSRTGGARQPQHF.

CDR3: CASSWTGTGNYEQYF. The CDR3 nucleotides are TGTGCCAGCAGCTGGACCGGGACAGGAAACTACGAGCAGTACTTC. The gene calls are TRBV7-2 and TRBJ2-7; 8 nucleotides align to TRBD1. The CDR3 covers 15 residues. Germline V gene sequence: CDR1 SGHTA, CDR2 FQGNSA. J gave up 3 bases and V 4 bases, and 8 bases lay outside the gene matches.

The V call is TRBV12-3 or TRBV12-4, the J call TRBJ2-7; D is ambiguous. Trimming took off 6 bases at V and 4 bases at J, with 4 bases between the two ends. This CDR3 has 10 amino acids. CDR3 sequence: CASRSYEQYF. The DNA for the CDR3 is TGTGCCAGCAGATCATACGAGCAGTACTTC.

This clone was counted a single time. V usage is TRBV19 and J usage is TRBJ1-6; D ambiguous. The germline V gene has CDR1 LNHDA and CDR2 SQIVND (reference sequence). The CDR3 sequence is 16 residues long. The V and J ends lost 5 bases and 0 bases respectively, with 11 bases between them. CDR3 bases: TGTGCCAGTAGTTTCAGATCCCGCTCCTATAATTCACCCCTCCACTTT. Translating it yields CASSFRSRSYNSPLHF.

The rearrangement links TRBV4-3 to TRBJ1-2; 8 bases fit TRBD1. This CDR3 is 15 amino acids long. Germline lookup yields CDR1 LGHNA and CDR2 YSLEER. V was clipped by 2 bases and J by 4 bases; unmatched bases: 6. CDR3 in DNA: TGCGCCAGCAGCCAAATGCAGGGGGCTGGCTATGGCTACACCTTC. Translation gives CASSQMQGAGYGYTF.

The chain is built from TRBV11-2 and TRBJ1-1; 12 bases align to TRBD1. Germline V gene lookup returns CDR1 SGHAT and CDR2 FQNNGV. This CDR3 comprises 14 residues. With 3 bases clipped from V and 6 bases from J, the junction kept 2 bases outside the gene matches. In DNA form, the CDR3 reads TGTGCCAGCAGCTTGGGACAGGGGGCGGCTGAAGCTTTCTTT. This gives the protein CASSLGQGAAEAFF.

This clone has more than one count but fewer than ten. The rearrangement joins TRBV11-2 to TRBJ1-2; a weak D match, TRBD1 (6 bases). Germline V gives CDR1 SGHAT, CDR2 FQNNGV. Trimming shortened V by 5 bases and J by 7 bases, and 14 bases separated the two germline ends. The CDR3 is 13 residues long. CDR3 amino acids: CASSQDWGLGYTF. Written as DNA, the CDR3 is TGTGCCAGCAGCCAGGACTGGGGGCTTGGCTACACCTTC.

The chain joins TRBV4-2 to TRBJ2-2; D uncertain. The CDR3 has 15 residues. In germline, CDR1 is LGHNA, CDR2 YNFKEQ. V was trimmed by 4 bases and J by 1 base, leaving 10 bases between them. Here the CDR3 DNA reads TGTGCCAGCAGCCCGGTCCGACAGAACACCGGGGAGCTGTTTTTT. The encoded protein is CASSPVRQNTGELFF.

The rearrangement joins TRBV7-6 to TRBJ2-1; unclear D gene. This CDR3 comprises 13 residues. V lost 2 bases and J lost 3, with 5 bases in between. The germline V gene encodes CDR1 SGHVS and CDR2 FNYEAQ. Here the CDR3 DNA reads TGTGCCAGCAGCTTAACTTACTACAATGAGCAGTTCTTC. Translating it yields CASSLTYYNEQFF.

The chain uses TRBV7-9 and TRBJ2-5, with TRBD2 matching 8 bases. Germline V gives CDR1 SEHNR, CDR2 FQNEAQ (reference sequence). The trim removed 3 bases at V and 0 bases at J, leaving 3 bases unmatched. The CDR3 spans 15 residues. CDR3 amino acids: CASSLPSGYQETQYF. In DNA form, the CDR3 reads TGTGCCAGCAGCTTGCCTAGCGGGTACCAAGAGACCCAGTACTTC. Together with reference TRBV7-9 and TRBJ2-5, the CDR3 gives the full variable domain: DTGVSQNPRHKITKRGQNVTFRCDPISEHNRLYWYRQTLGQGPEFLTYFQNEAQLEKSRLLSDRFSAERPKGSFSTLEIQRTEQGDSAMYLCASSLPSGYQETQYFGPGTRLLVL.

This rearrangement joins TRBV28 to TRBJ1-2, with D possibly matching TRBD1 (6 bases). From germline, CDR1 is MDHEN and CDR2 SYDVKM. The CDR3 loop spans 15 amino acids. Trimming removed 3 bases at V and 8 bases at J, with 19 bases between. The DNA of the CDR3 is TGTGCCAGCAGTTTGTCAGCGGGACAATTTAGAGGCTACACCTTC. Translation gives CASSLSAGQFRGYTF.

This clone was seen many times. The CDR3 loop reads CASSSTGDQPQHF. CDR3 DNA sequence: TGTGCCAGCAGCTCCACAGGGGATCAGCCCCAGCATTTT. The V gene is TRBV11-2, the J gene TRBJ1-5, with 7 bases identical to TRBD1. The CDR3 covers 13 residues. V trimming: 4 bases; J trimming: 5 bases; junction bases outside the gene matches: 2. Germline-derived CDR1 and CDR2 are SGHAT and FQNNGV.

The genes are TRBV27 and TRBJ1-5; 7 positions match TRBD1. The CDR3 is 15 amino acids. Per germline, CDR1 MNHEY and CDR2 SMNVEV (reference sequence). V was clipped by 5 bases and J by 0 bases; unmatched bases: 4. Here the CDR3 DNA reads TGTGCCAGCAGTACCCGGACAGGTAGCAATCAGCCCCAGCATTTT. Protein product: CASSTRTGSNQPQHF.

This clone was observed at least ten times. This sequence joins TRBV11-2 and TRBJ2-1, with 7 positions matching TRBD1. V shed 5 bases and J 3 bases; nucleotides not matched to a gene: 7. CDR1 and CDR2 from the germline V gene are SGHAT and FQNNGV. The CDR3 is 15 residues long. As DNA, the CDR3 is TGTGCCAGCAGCGCACAGGGGTTGAGCTACAATGAGCAGTTCTTC. Its protein is CASSAQGLSYNEQFF.

The genes are TRBV15 and TRBJ2-7, with TRBD2 identical over 9 bases. With V trimmed by 0 bases and J by 4 bases, 10 bases remained unmatched. CDR1 is LNHNV and CDR2 is YYDKDF in the germline V gene (reference sequence). This CDR3 spans 17 amino acids. The CDR3 nucleotides read TGTGCCACCAGCAGAGATAACAAGAGGACTAGCGTGTACGAGCAGTACTTC. It encodes CATSRDNKRTSVYEQYF.

V usage is TRBV6-2 or TRBV6-3 and J usage is TRBJ1-2; 9 nucleotides match TRBD1. The V gene's germline CDR1 is MNHEY and CDR2 SVGEGT. Trimming removed 0 bases from V and 8 bases from J; junction bases left unmatched: 4. The CDR3 is made up of 14 amino acids. The CDR3, as DNA: TGTGCCAGCAGTTACTCGGCGACAGGGGGAGGCTACACCTTC. Amino acid sequence: CASSYSATGGGYTF.

The rearrangement links TRBV18 to TRBJ1-4; 7 nucleotides match TRBD1. Germline CDR1 is KGHSH and CDR2 is LQKENI. V dropped 4 bases and J dropped 5; count of bases not matched to a gene: 7. The CDR3 is 15 amino acids. CDR3 DNA sequence: TGTGCCAGCTCACTCACGGGGACAGAGAATGAAAAACTGTTTTTT. The encoded protein is CASSLTGTENEKLFF. The variable domain in full, completed from reference TRBV18 and TRBJ1-4, reads NAGVMQNPRHLVRRRGQEARLRCSPMKGHSHVYWYRQLPEEGLKFMVYLQKENIIDESGMPKERFSAEFPKEGPSILRIQQVVRGDSAAYFCASSLTGTENEKLFFGSGTQLSVL.

This clone was detected only once. The chain links TRBV10-3 to TRBJ1-6, with D possibly TRBD1 on 5 matching bases. The CDR3 sequence is 15 residues long. Germline CDR1 and CDR2: ENHRY and SYGVKD. The V gene lost 7 bases and the J gene lost 10 bases, with 20 bases spanning the gap. The CDR3 here is CAIKLDRAGGSPLHF. CDR3 nucleotides: TGTGCCATCAAGCTGGACCGCGCCGGGGGATCACCCCTCCACTTT.

This sequence joins TRBV10-3 and TRBJ2-3; D is possibly TRBD2 (7 bases). Trimming removed 0 bases at V and 2 bases at J, with 15 bases between. The CDR3 loop spans 17 amino acids. Per the germline V gene, CDR1 is ENHRY and CDR2 is SYGVKD. In DNA, the CDR3 is TGTGCCATCAGTGAGTCGGGGGCTAGCGGTTACACAGATACGCAGTATTTT. It encodes CAISESGASGYTDTQYF.